This note documents a single TCR beta chain sequence. Antigen specificity is unknown. The data are from a study of T cell repertoires in cytomegalovirus infection. Study in general: A matching HLA type, together with CMV infection, was signaled by public TCR beta signatures. Study-wide results and caveats: HLA-C-restricted TCR beta clonotypes specific for CMV led the ex vivo response.

The V gene lost 5 bases and the J gene lost 0 bases, with 10 bases spanning the gap. CDR1 and CDR2 (germline): MNHEY, SVGEGT. The CDR3 loop spans 14 amino acids. TCRdb analysed the reads with MiXCR anew, one entry per CDR3 protein. The sample gives roughly 920,000 distinct CDR3 sequences, approximately 31% of which show up once; roughly an eighth is in the top ten. The specimen was cultured CD8+ T cells from PBMCs, collected from culture after CMV antigen stimulation. The receptor was derived from a human donor in good health (CMV status not recorded). Some clones in this sample may be carry-over from other donors' samples. V usage is TRBV6-2 or TRBV6-3 and J usage is TRBJ1-1; D not resolved. This CDR3 is CASSTRVLNTEAFF. The CDR3 coding sequence is TGTGCCAGCAGTACGAGGGTCTTGAACACTGAAGCTTTCTTT.